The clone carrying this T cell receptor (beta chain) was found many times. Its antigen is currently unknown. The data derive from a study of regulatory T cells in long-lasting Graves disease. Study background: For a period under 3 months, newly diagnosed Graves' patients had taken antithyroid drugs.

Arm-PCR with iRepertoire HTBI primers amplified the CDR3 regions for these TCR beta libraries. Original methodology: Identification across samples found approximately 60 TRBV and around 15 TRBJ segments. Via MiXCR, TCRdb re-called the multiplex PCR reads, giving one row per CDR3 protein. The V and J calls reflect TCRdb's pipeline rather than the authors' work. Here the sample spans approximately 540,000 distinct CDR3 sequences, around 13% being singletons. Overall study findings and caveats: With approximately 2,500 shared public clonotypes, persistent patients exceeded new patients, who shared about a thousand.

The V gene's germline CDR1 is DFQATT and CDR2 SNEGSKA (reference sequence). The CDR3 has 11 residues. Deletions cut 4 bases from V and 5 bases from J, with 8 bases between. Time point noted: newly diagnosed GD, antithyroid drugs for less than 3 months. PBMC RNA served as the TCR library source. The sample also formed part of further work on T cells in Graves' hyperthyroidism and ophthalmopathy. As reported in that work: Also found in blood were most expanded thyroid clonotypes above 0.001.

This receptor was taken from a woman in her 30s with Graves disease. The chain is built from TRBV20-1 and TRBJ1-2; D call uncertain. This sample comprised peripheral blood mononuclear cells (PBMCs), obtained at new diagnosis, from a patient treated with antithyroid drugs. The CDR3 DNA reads TGCAGTGCTAACATACGGTATGGCTACACCTTC. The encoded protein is CSANIRYGYTF.